The TCR beta chain under discussion was sequenced for a study of shared clonotypes between healthy human individuals. Study-level information: The people who gave samples were a couple of women and three men aged 18 to 49.

Among the donors, all were Caucasian adults who lived in Nashville, Tennessee. Assay used: immunoSEQ multiplex PCR; TCRdb lists only in-frame clones, some missing. The sample includes roughly 2.5 million clones, roughly 92% of them seen just once. The sequenced sample was naive CD4+ T cells sorted from blood. Indicated subset: CD45RA+ positively selected. This sequence originates from a man aged 18 to 30 in good health.

The DNA of the CDR3 is TGTGCCAGCAGCTTGAGACAGATTACTAACACCGGGGAGCTGTTTTTT. Encoded protein: CASSLRQITNTGELFF. This rearrangement joins TRBV5-6 to TRBJ2-2, with D maybe TRBD1 (5 bases). Trimming stripped 1 base from V and 2 bases from J, with 12 bases between. CDR1 and CDR2 (germline): SGHDT, YYEEEE. The CDR3 runs 16 residues.